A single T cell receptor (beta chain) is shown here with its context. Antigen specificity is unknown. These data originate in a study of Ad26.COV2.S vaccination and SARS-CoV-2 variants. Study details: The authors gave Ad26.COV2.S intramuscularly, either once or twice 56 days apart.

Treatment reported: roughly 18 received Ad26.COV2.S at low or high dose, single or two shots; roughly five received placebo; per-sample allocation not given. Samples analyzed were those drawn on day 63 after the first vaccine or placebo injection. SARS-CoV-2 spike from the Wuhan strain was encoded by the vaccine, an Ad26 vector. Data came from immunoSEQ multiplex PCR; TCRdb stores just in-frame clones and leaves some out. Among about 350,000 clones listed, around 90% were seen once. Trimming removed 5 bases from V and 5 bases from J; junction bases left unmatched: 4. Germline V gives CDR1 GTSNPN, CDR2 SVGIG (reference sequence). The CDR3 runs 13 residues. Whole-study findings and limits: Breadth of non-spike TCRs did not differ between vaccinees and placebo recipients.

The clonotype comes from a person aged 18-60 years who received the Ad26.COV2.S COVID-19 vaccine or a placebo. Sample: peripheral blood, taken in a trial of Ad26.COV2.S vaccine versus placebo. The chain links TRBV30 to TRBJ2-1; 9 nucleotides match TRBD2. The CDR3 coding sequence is TGTGCCTGGGGACTAGCGACAGACAATGAGCAGTTCTTC. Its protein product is CAWGLATDNEQFF. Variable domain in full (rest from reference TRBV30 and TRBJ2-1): SQTIHQWPATLVQPVGSPLSLECTVEGTSNPNLYWYRQAAGRGLQLLFYSVGIGQISSEVPQNLSASRPQDRQFILSSKKLLLSDSGFYLCAWGLATDNEQFFGPGTRLTVL.